These 10 T cell receptor beta chains originate from one sample sequenced in a study of shared clonotypes between healthy human individuals. Using immunoSEQ multiplex PCR, the repertoire was profiled, and TCRdb retains in-frame clones only, with some absent. The table records approximately 2.3 million clones, approximately 93% of them present only once. Sequenced sample: naive CD4+ T cells from PBMCs. The sample's subset: CD45RA+ positively selected. Receptors were obtained from a man aged 18 to 29 in good health. Some clones in this sample may be carry-over from other donors' samples.

The rearrangement links TRBV15 to TRBJ2-7; 8 nucleotides line up with TRBD1. J gave up 3 bases and V 0 bases, and 7 bases lay outside the gene matches. Germline CDR1 and CDR2: LNHNV and YYDKDF (reference sequence). The CDR3 is 16 amino acids. In DNA form, the CDR3 reads TGTGCCACCAGCAGAGACCCCGGGACAGGCCTCTACGAGCAGTACTTC. This sequence encodes CATSRDPGTGLYEQYF.

The count of this clone is one. This chain links TRBV11-2 with TRBJ2-7; D remains unclear. The CDR3 has 11 amino acids. Trimming removed 3 bases from V and 6 bases from J, with 6 bases in between. From germline, CDR1 is SGHAT and CDR2 FQNNGV. The CDR3 sequence: CASSFRAEQYF. For the CDR3, the DNA is TGTGCCAGCAGCTTTAGGGCCGAGCAGTACTTC.

Comments on this clone: Other nucleotide sequences from this sample produce the same CDR3. V and J are TRBV28 and TRBJ1-2, with a weak D call TRBD1 (6 bases). From germline, CDR1 is MDHEN and CDR2 SYDVKM. V lost 4 bases to trimming and J lost 8 bases, with 11 bases between them. The CDR3 has 12 residues. The chain's CDR3 is CASSSTGSGYTF. The CDR3 nucleotides read TGTGCCAGCAGTTCCACAGGGTCCGGCTACACCTTC.

The chain carries TRBV9 and TRBJ2-3, with 7 bases that match TRBD2. Germline CDR1 and CDR2: SGDLS and YYNGEE. This CDR3 region has 16 residues. The V segment lost 0 bases and the J segment 2 bases; nucleotides outside the gene matches: 6. The CDR3 nucleotides read TGTGCCAGCAGCGTAGGGGCTAGCGGATTCACAGATACGCAGTATTTT. Its translation: CASSVGASGFTDTQYF.

Concerning this clone itself: Other DNA sequences in this specimen translate into the identical CDR3. This sequence joins TRBV5-1 and TRBJ2-7, with 7 bases that match TRBD1. With 3 bases clipped from V and 4 bases from J, the junction kept 4 bases outside the gene matches. From germline, CDR1 is SGHRS and CDR2 YFSETQ. CDR3 length: 13 amino acids. CDR3 amino acids: CASSSDRSYEQYF. CDR3 DNA: TGCGCCAGCAGCTCGGACAGGAGTTACGAGCAGTACTTC.

The chain is built from TRBV7-6 and TRBJ2-1; TRBD2 might be the D (5 bases). CDR3 length equals 14 residues. The V end lost 6 bases, the J end lost 8 bases, and 17 bases lay between the germline ends. Germline CDR1 SGHVS, CDR2 FNYEAQ. The CDR3 is CASRLAPELDEQFF. The CDR3 region has the DNA TGTGCCAGCAGGCTAGCACCCGAGCTCGATGAGCAGTTCTTC.

Of note for this clone: This CDR3 is also generated by other DNA sequences in the sample. The chain couples TRBV30 to TRBJ2-5; D possibly corresponds to TRBD1 (6 bases). V was clipped by 2 bases and J by 5 bases, with 12 bases between them. The length of the CDR3 is 13 residues. The germline gives CDR1 GTSNPN, CDR2 SVGIG (reference sequence). The CDR3 is CAWSRQGPETQYF. The DNA of the CDR3 is TGTGCCTGGAGTAGGCAGGGGCCGGAGACCCAGTACTTC. Full variable domain (rest looked up from reference TRBV30 and TRBJ2-5): SQTIHQWPATLVQPVGSPLSLECTVEGTSNPNLYWYRQAAGRGLQLLFYSVGIGQISSEVPQNLSASRPQDRQFILSSKKLLLSDSGFYLCAWSRQGPETQYFGPGTRLLVL.

The CDR3 region has the DNA TGTGCCAGCAGGGGTGAGGGCGGCAAGTACTTC. Residues: CASRGEGGKYF. The chain joins TRBV28 to TRBJ2-7; a possible D gene is TRBD2 (5 bases). Per the germline V gene, CDR1 is MDHEN and CDR2 is SYDVKM. This CDR3 region has 11 residues. The V gene lost 6 bases and the J gene lost 11 bases, with 14 bases spanning the gap.

This clone has only one observation. This sequence joins TRBV4-3 and TRBJ2-1; D unresolved. Germline V gives CDR1 LGHNA, CDR2 YSLEER. This CDR3 has 15 amino acids. Trimming stripped 0 bases from V and 9 bases from J, with 15 bases between. The CDR3 reads CASSQEVYYLAEQFF. The CDR3 nucleotides read TGCGCCAGCAGCCAAGAGGTTTATTACCTCGCTGAGCAGTTCTTC.

This chain joins TRBV10-3 and TRBJ2-5; D remains unclear. With the DNA end fitting TRBJ2-7 better, the J assignment may be wrong. CDR1 is ENHRY and CDR2 is SYGVKD in the germline V gene. CDR3 size: 11 residues. The CDR3 sequence: CAISGRDEQYF. CDR3 sequence (DNA): TGTGCCATCAGTGGCCGCGACGAGCAGTACTTC.